The following is a TCR beta chain sequence with its context. Its specificity is unknown. Sequencing used immunoSEQ multiplex PCR; TCRdb keeps in-frame clones, though not all of them. The data hold approximately 15,000 clones, with around four fifths observed a single time. The sample belongs to a study of OX40 agonist ivuxolimab in advanced cancers. Germline values: CDR1 SGHRS, CDR2 YFSETQ. The CDR3 has 12 residues. V lost 4 bases, J lost 6 bases, and 10 bases lay in between. Findings of the study overall: More expanded clones were seen, on average, in CD8+ T cells than in CD4+.

Sequencing used CD4+ or CD8+ T cells sorted from blood, obtained in a trial of the OX40 agonist ivuxolimab. The chain recombines TRBV5-1 with TRBJ1-1; D is unclear. The receptor was isolated from an adult with an advanced solid tumor such as melanoma, head and neck, liver or kidney cancer. For the CDR3, the DNA is TGCGCCAGCAGCCCGGGAGCGCCTGAAGCTTTCTTT. The encoded protein is CASSPGAPEAFF.